This T cell receptor beta chain was retrieved from a study of regulatory T cells in long-lasting Graves disease (dated by TCRdb to about 2021). General notes on the study: To count as having persistent Graves' disease, a patient had to have received antithyroid drug treatment for over 5 years with TSH receptor autoantibodies remaining persistently positive. The study was conducted in China and was registered as a clinical trial. A total of 33 samples were covered by TCR sequencing, comprising roughly 13 persistent and around 20 newly diagnosed Graves' disease patients. Persistent Graves' disease patients in the clinical cohort had taken antithyroid drugs for roughly 10 years on average. Peripheral blood TCR sequencing and RNA sequencing compared persistent Graves' disease patients with newly diagnosed Graves' disease patients.

According to the study, the label for this sample's time point signals: persistent/refractory GD, antithyroid drugs over 5 years with positive TRAb. RNA was extracted from PBMCs in TRIzol for both TCR sequencing and RNA sequencing. Graves' disease was diagnosed according to American Thyroid Association guidelines. Patients were recruited from an endocrinology department in Xi'an, China. From each patient, around 9 milliliters of peripheral blood was collected into an EDTA anticoagulant tube. Ficoll Paque Plus density gradient separation was used to isolate PBMCs, and no additional T cell sorting was done. An Agilent 2100 Bioanalyzer and agarose gel were used to assess RNA quality, and a NanoDrop 2000 was used to measure RNA concentration. Library preparation employed multiplex PCR. These reads were obtained on an Illumina HiSeq 4000. CDR3 regions were amplified by Arm-PCR with iRepertoire HTBI primers to construct TCR beta libraries. PCR products were gel purified before sequencing. The published analysis was carried out like this. A total of roughly 58 TRBV and 14 TRBJ segments were identified across samples and were used for gene usage analysis of CDR3 amino acid clonotypes. COPE and FqMerger were used to merge filtered high-quality paired reads into contigs. BLAST was used to align contigs to IMGT TRBV, TRBD and TRBJ reference genes, with CDR3 defined following IMGT. Any clonotype with a frequency above 0.1% was classified as a highly expanded clone. Shannon entropy was used to measure repertoire diversity, and the Gini coefficient was used to measure V-J evenness. Public clonotypes were defined as clonotypes shared by more than one individual. Through fastp at Q25 and MiXCR, TCRdb rebuilt clones from the public reads, retaining in-frame beta chains. Every distinct CDR3 protein forms one entry, paired with its most common genes and DNA. Here the V and J calls rest on TCRdb's processing, not on the authors' analysis. The sample table records about 340,000 distinct CDR3 sequences; 15% to 20% of these occur just once. 25% to 35% of the sample belongs to the ten largest clones.

The germline V gene provides CDR1 SQVTM and CDR2 ANQGSEA. The CDR3 spans 13 residues, from the cysteine through the phenylalanine. The only DNA kept is the CDR3, 39 bases in frame from the first base. Cut back by 6 bases and 3 bases, the V and J ends lie 15 bases apart. This clonotype was detected a few times. What antigen it recognizes has not been identified. Base qualities are not recorded, but no much larger clone differs from it by a single base. What the study reported, not specific to this receptor: As a limitation, the authors acknowledged that the small sample size may reduce accuracy. Because the primary lesion, thyroid tissue, could not be accessed, the study looked at peripheral blood alone. A larger number of public clonotypes was shared among persistent patients (around 3,000) than among newly diagnosed patients (around 970). Lower TCR Shannon entropy and fewer highly expanded clones were observed in persistent Graves' disease patients than in newly diagnosed patients, which suggested clonal expansion. Sequencing and analysis were limited to the TCR beta chain. Persistent disease showed preferential use of TRBV28, TRBJ1-2 and TRBJ2-5, whereas newly diagnosed disease favored TRBV20-1 and TRBJ2-1.

The V and J segments used are TRBV29-1 and TRBJ2-7; a weak D assignment points to TRBD2 (7 bases agree). The material was peripheral blood mononuclear cells (PBMCs), obtained when the disease was refractory, from a patient treated with antithyroid drugs. The clonotype originates from a female donor with Graves disease. The nucleotides read TGCAGCGTCGTCGGACAGCGGGACTACGAGCAGTACTTC. The translation is CSVVGQRDYEQYF.